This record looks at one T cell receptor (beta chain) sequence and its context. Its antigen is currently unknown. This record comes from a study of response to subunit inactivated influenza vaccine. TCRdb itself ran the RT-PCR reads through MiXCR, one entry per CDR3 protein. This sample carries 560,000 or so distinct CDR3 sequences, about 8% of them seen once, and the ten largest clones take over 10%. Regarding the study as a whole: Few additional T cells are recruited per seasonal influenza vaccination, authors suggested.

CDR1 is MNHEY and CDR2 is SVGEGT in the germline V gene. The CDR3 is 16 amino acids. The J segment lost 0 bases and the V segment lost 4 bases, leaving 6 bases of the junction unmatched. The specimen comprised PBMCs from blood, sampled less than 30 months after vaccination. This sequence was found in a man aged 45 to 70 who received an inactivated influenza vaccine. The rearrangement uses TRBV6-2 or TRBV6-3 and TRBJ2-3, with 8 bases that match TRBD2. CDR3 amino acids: CASSSGGGTSTDTQYF. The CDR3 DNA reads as TGTGCCAGCAGTTCCGGCGGGGGGACAAGCACAGATACGCAGTATTTT.